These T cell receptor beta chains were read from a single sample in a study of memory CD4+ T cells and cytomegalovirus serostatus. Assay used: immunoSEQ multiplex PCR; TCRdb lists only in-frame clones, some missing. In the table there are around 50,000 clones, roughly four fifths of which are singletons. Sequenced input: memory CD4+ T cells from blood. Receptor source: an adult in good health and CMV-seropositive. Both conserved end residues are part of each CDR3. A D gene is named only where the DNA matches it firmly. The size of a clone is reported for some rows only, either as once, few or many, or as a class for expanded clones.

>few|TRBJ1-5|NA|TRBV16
TGTGCCAGCAGCCCCCCCTGGGGTCCGCCCCAGCATTTT
CASSPPWGPPQHF
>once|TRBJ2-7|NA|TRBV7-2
TGTGCCAGCAGCCAAGGACCTGTAGGGTCCTACGAGCAGTACTTC
CASSQGPVGSYEQYF
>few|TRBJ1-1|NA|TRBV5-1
TGCGCCAGCGGAGGACAGTCGGGCACTGAAGCTTTCTTT
CASGGQSGTEAFF
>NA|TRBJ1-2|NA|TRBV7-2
TGTGCCAGCAGCATGTTACCAGGGCCTAACTATGGCTACACCTTC
CASSMLPGPNYGYTF
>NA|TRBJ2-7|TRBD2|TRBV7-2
TGTGCCAGCAGCCGCCTCCTAGCGGGGACATCCTACGAGCAGTACTTC
CASSRLLAGTSYEQYF
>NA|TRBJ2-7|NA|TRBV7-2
TGTGCCAGCAGCCTCCGGTACGAAAACTACGAGCAGTACTTC
CASSLRYENYEQYF
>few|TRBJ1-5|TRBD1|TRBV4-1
TGCGCCAGCAGGTGGCCGACAGGGGCAGACAATCAGCCCCAGCATTTT
CASRWPTGADNQPQHF
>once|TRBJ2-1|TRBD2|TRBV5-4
TGTGCCAGCAGCGCCGGGACTAGATACAATGAGCAGTTCTTC
CASSAGTRYNEQFF
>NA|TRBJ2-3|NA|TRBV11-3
TGTGCCAGCAGCTTAGGGAGACAGGTCACAGATACGCAGTATTTT
CASSLGRQVTDTQYF
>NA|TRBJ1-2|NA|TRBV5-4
TGTGCCAGCACCCCCTCCCAGGGTAACTATGGCTACACCTTC
CASTPSQGNYGYTF
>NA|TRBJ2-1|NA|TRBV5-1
TGCGCCAGCAGCTTGGGACAGATGTACAATGAGCAGTTCTTC
CASSLGQMYNEQFF
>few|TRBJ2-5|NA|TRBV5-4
TGTGCCAGCAGCTTGGTTACTAGTGTTGAGGAGACCCAGTACTTC
CASSLVTSVEETQYF
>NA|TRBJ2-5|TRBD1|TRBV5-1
TGCGCCAGCAGGCGGGACAGGGGGCAAGAGACCCAGTACTTC
CASRRDRGQETQYF
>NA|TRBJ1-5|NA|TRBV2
TGTGCCAGCTCCCTTCCGCTTAGCAATCAGCCCCAGCATTTT
CASSLPLSNQPQHF
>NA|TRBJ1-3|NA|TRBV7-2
TGTGCCAGCAGCTTAGACATAGGCTCTGGAAACACCATATATTTT
CASSLDIGSGNTIYF
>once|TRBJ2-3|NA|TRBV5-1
TGCGCCAGCAGCAACAGGGTAGCAGATACGCAGTATTTT
CASSNRVADTQYF
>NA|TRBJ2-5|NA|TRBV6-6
TGTGCCAGCCGGGTGGGGCAGTGGGAGACCCAGTACTTC
CASRVGQWETQYF
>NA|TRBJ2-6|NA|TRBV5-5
TGTGCCAGCAGCTCTTTCAGCTCTGGGGCCAACGTCCTGACTTTC
CASSSFSSGANVLTF
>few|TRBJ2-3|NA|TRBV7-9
TGTGCCAGCAGCTTATACGAAGATACGCAGTATTTT
CASSLYEDTQYF
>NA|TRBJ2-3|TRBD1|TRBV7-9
TGTGCCAGCAGCGGAGGGACAGGGTGGGCAGATACGCAGTATTTT
CASSGGTGWADTQYF
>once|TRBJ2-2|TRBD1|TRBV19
TGTGCCAGTAGTGGGGGACAGGAATCTGGGGAGCTGTTTTTT
CASSGGQESGELFF
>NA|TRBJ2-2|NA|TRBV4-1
TGCGCCAGCCGTCAACCTGGGGGGCATACCGGGGAGCTGTTTTTT
CASRQPGGHTGELFF
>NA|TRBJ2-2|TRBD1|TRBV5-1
TGCGCCAGCAGCTTGGTGGCCGGGACAGGGGGAACCGGGGAGCTGTTTTTT
CASSLVAGTGGTGELFF
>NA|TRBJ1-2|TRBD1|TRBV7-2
TGTGCCAGCAGCACTGGGACAGGGGGCCTGCGGGGCTACACCTTC
CASSTGTGGLRGYTF
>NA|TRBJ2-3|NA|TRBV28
TGTGCCAGCAGTTTAGGGTACAAGGGAGGGCAGTATTTT
CASSLGYKGGQYF
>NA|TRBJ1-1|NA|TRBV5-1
TGCGCCAGCAGCTTGGGGCCCACAGTCATGAACACTGAAGCTTTCTTT
CASSLGPTVMNTEAFF
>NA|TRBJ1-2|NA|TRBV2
TGTGCCAGCAGTGAAGCCCGAGCAGGCCTTAACTATGGCTACACCTTC
CASSEARAGLNYGYTF